This T cell receptor (beta chain) was sequenced for a study of blood T cells in healthy people across ages. Primed by a sample-barcoded 5' primer and a J-beta primer mix, a second PCR proceeded for roughly 7 to 12 cycles. TCRdb passed the 5' RACE reads through MiXCR, listing each CDR3 protein once. The data hold about 1.6 million distinct CDR3 sequences, with about 31% observed a single time. The CDR3 is made up of 17 amino acids. Germline lookup yields CDR1 SGHVS and CDR2 FQNEAQ. This clonotype appeared once. The sequencing sample was made of blood. The TCR originated in a woman aged 30 to 39 in good health. This chain uses TRBV7-8 with TRBJ2-7; 10 bases align to TRBD2. The J call could be wrong; TRBJ2-4 is a better fit for the DNA end. The CDR3 DNA reads as TGTGCCAGCAGCCAATCTAGCGGGGGCGTCGTCAAAAACATTCAGTACTTC. It encodes CASSQSSGGVVKNIQYF.